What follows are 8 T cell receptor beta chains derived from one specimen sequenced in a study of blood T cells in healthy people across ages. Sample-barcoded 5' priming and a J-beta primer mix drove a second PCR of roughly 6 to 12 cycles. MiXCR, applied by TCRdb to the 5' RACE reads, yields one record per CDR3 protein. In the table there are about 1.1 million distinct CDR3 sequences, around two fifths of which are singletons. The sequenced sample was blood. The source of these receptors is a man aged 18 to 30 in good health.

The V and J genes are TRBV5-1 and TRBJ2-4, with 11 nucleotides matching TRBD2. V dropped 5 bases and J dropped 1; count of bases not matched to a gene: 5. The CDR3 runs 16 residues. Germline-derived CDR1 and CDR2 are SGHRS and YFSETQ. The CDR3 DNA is TGCGCCAGCAGTCAGGGGACTAGCGGCGCCAAAAACATTCAGTACTTC. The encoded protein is CASSQGTSGAKNIQYF.

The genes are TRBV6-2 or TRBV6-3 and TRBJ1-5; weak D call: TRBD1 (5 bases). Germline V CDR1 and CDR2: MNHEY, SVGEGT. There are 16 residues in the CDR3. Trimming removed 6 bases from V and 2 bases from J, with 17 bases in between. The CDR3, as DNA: TGTGCCAGCAGCTTGGAGCAGGGAGGTGGCAATCAGCCCCAGCATTTT. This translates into CASSLEQGGGNQPQHF.

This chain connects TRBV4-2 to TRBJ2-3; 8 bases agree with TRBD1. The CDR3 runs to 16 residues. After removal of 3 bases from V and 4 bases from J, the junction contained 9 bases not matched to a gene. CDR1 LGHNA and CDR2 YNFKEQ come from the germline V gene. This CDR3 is CASSHGNRGTADTQYF. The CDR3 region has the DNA TGTGCCAGCAGCCACGGAAACAGGGGGACAGCAGATACGCAGTATTTT.

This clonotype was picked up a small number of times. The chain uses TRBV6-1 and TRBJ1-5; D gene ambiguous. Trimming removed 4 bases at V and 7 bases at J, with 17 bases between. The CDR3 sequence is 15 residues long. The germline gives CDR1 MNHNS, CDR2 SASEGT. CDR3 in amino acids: CASSADWGSSQPQHF. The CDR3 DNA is TGTGCCAGCAGTGCAGATTGGGGTTCTTCCCAGCCCCAGCATTTT.

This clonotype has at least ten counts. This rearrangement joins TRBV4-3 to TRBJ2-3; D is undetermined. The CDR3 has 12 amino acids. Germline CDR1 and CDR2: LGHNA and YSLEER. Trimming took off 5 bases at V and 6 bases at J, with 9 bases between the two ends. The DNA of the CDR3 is TGCGCCAGCAGCGCCTTGGGGGATACGCAGTATTTT. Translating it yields CASSALGDTQYF.

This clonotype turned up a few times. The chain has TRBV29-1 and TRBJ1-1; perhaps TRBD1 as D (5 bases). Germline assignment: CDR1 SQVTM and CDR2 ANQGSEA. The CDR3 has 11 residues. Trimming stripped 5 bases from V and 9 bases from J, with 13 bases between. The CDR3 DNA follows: TGCAGCGTTTCGGGACTCAGTCAAGCTTTCTTT. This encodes CSVSGLSQAFF. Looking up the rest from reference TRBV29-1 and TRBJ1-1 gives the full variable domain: SAVISQKPSRDICQRGTSLTIQCQVDSQVTMMFWYRQQPGQSLTLIATANQGSEATYESGFVIDKFPISRPNLTFSTLTVSNMSPEDSSIYLCSVSGLSQAFFGQGTRLTVV.

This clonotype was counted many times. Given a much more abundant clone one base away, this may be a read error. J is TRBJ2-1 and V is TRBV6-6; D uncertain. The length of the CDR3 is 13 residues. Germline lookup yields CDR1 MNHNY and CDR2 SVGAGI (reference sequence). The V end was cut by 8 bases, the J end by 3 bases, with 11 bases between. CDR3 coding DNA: TGTGCCAGCGGTAGAACTGGCTACAATGAGCAGTTCTTC. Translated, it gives CASGRTGYNEQFF.

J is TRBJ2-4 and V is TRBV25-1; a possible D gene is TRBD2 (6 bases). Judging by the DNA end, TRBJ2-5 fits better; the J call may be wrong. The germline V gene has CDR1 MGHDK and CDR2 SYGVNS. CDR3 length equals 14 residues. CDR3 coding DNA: TGTGCCAGCAGTAGGGACCGGGAGTTGGAGACCCAGTACTTC. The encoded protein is CASSRDRELETQYF.